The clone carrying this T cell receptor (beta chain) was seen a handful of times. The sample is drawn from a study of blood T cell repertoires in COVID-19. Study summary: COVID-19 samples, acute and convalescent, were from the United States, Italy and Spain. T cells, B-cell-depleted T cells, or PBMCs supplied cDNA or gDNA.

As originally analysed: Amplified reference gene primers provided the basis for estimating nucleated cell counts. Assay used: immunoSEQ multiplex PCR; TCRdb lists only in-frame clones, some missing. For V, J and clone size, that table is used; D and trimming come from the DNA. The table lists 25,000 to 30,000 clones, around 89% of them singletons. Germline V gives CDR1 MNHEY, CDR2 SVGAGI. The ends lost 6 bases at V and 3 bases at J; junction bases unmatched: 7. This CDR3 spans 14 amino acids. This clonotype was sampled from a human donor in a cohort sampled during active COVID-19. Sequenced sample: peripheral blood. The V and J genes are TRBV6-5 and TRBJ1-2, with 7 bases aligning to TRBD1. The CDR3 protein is CASRPTGLDYGYTF. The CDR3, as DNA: TGTGCCAGCAGGCCGACAGGGCTTGACTATGGCTACACCTTC.